The clone carrying this T cell receptor (beta chain) was detected ten times or more. This entry belongs to a study of T cells in Graves' hyperthyroidism and ophthalmopathy. The germline V and J ends were trimmed by 2 bases and 2 bases, with 10 bases remaining between them. The CDR3 runs to 14 residues. CDR1 and CDR2 from the germline V gene are KGHSH and LQKENI. TCR beta CDR3 sequences were amplified from RNA transcripts. During a first-round RT-PCR of the TCR CDR3, the HTBI primer set was used. Each CDR3 protein gets one entry after TCRdb re-called the multiplex PCR reads with MiXCR. The table includes 550,000 to 850,000 distinct CDR3 sequences, approximately 19% detected once.

This receptor was obtained from a woman aged 45 to 65 with Graves' hyperthyroidism that later progressed to Graves' ophthalmopathy. The chain couples TRBV18 to TRBJ2-7; D gene ambiguous. What was sequenced was blood. The CDR3 loop reads CASSPKTETYEQYF. The CDR3 DNA reads TGTGCCAGCTCACCAAAGACGGAGACCTACGAGCAGTACTTC.